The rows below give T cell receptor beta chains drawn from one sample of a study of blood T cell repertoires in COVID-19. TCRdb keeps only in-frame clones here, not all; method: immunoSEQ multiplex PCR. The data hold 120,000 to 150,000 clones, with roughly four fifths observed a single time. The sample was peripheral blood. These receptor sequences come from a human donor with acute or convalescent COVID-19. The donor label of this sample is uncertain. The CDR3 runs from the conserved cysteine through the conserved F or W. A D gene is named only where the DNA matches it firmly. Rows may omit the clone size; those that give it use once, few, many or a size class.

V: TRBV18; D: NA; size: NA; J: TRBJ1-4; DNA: TGTGCCAGCTCACCCCTCCAGGGGCTCGGAGGTGAAAAACTGTTTTTT; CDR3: CASSPLQGLGGEKLFF
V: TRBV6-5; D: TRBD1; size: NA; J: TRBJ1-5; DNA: TGTGCCAGCAGTTTATCGGGACAGGGCAATCAGCCCCAGCATTTT; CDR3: CASSLSGQGNQPQHF
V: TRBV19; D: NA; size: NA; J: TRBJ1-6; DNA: TGTGCCAGTAGTATAAGTCAGGGGCGTAATAATTCACCCCTCCACTTT; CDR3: CASSISQGRNNSPLHF
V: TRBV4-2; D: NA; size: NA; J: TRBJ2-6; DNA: TGTGCCAGCAGCCAAGGTCAGACTGGGGCCAACGTCCTGACTTTC; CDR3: CASSQGQTGANVLTF
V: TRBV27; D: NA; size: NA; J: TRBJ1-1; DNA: TGTGCCAGCAGTTTAGGGGCCTTCTCTAACACTGAAGCTTTCTTT; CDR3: CASSLGAFSNTEAFF
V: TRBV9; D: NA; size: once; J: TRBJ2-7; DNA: TGTGCCAGCAGCGCCCGTCGTGGGCCCTACGAGCAGTACTTC; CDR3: CASSARRGPYEQYF
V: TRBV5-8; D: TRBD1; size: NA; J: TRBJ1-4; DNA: TGTGCCAGCAGCTGGGGACAGGGGGAAAAACTGTTTTTT; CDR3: CASSWGQGEKLFF
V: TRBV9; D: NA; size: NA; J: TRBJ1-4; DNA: TGTGCCAGCAGCGTAGGAAGGGGTGAAAAACTGTTTTTT; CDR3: CASSVGRGEKLFF
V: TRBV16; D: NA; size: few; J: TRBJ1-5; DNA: TGTGCCAGCAGCCAATCGAGGTGGGTTGGGCAGGAGGATGAGCCCCAGCATTTT; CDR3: CASSQSRWVGQEDEPQHF
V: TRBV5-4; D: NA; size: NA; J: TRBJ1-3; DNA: TGTGCCGGGCAGAGAGGAAACACCATATATTTT; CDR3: CAGQRGNTIYF
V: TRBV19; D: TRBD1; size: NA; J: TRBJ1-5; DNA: TGTGCCAGTAGTACCGGGACAGGCAATCAGCCCCAGCATTTT; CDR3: CASSTGTGNQPQHF
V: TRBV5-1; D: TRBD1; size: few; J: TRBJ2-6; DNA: TGCGCCAGCAGCTGGACAGGGGGCGGTGGGGCCAACGTCCTGACTTTC; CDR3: CASSWTGGGGANVLTF
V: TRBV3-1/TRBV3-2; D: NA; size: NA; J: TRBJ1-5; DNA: TGTGCCAGCAGCCAAGGACGACAGGCTAGCAATCAGCCCCAGCATTTT; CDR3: CASSQGRQASNQPQHF
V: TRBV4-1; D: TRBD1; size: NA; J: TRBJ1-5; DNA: TGCGCCAGCAAGAGTGACAGGGGACAAAATCAGCCCCAGCATTTT; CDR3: CASKSDRGQNQPQHF
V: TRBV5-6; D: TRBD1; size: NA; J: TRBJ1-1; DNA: TGTGCCAGCAGCTTGTATGTGACAGGGGGCACTGAAGCTTTCTTT; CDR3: CASSLYVTGGTEAFF
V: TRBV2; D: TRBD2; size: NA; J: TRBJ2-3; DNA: TGTGCCAGCAGTGTGCGAACGGGGGGGCTTACAGATACGCAGTATTTT; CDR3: CASSVRTGGLTDTQYF
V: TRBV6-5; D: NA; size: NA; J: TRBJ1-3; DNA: TGTGCCAGCGTTCGCCCGGGTCACGGAAACACCATATATTTT; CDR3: CASVRPGHGNTIYF
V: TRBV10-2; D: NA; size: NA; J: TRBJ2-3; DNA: TGCGCCAGCGGGGGTTGGACAGAAGAAATTAGCACAGATACGCAGTATTTT; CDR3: CASGGWTEEISTDTQYF
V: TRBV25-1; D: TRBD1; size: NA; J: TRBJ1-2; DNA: TGTGCCAGCAGTGGACAGGGGATCTATGGCTACACCTTC; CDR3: CASSGQGIYGYTF
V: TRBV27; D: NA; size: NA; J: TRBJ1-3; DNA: TGTGCCAGCAGTTTATTATCCGGAAACACCATATATTTT; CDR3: CASSLLSGNTIYF
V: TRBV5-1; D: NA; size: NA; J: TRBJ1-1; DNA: TGCGCCAGCAGCCCGCTCCGCGGCGGGAACACTGAAGCTTTCTTT; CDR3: CASSPLRGGNTEAFF
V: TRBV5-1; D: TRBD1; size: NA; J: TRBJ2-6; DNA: TGCGCCAGCAGCGTACAAACAGGGGTAAGGGGCTCTGGGGCCAACGTCCTGACTTTC; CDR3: CASSVQTGVRGSGANVLTF
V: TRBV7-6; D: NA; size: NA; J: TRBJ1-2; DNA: TGTGCCAGCAGCTTATTTGCAGGGGTGGACTATGGCTACACCTTC; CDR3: CASSLFAGVDYGYTF
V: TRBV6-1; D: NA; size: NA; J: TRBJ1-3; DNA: TGTGCCAGCAGTGAAGCCGTAGGGGGAGGAAACACCATATATTTT; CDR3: CASSEAVGGGNTIYF